This passage covers 11 T cell receptor beta chains from one sample sequenced in a study of cytomegalovirus exposure and HLA in healthy donors. Use of 60 Vbeta and 13 Jbeta primers characterized the PCR. Sequenced by immunoSEQ multiplex PCR; TCRdb stores in-frame clones only, minus some. The top ten hold roughly 4.5% of the sample, which has 90,000 to 100,000 clones, roughly 79% seen once. Sequencing used PBMCs. Source of these receptors: a woman aged 35 to 49 in good health and CMV-seronegative.

V is TRBV19 and J is TRBJ2-7; 9 nucleotides match TRBD1. In germline, CDR1 is LNHDA, CDR2 SQIVND (reference sequence). V lost 6 bases, J lost 5 bases, and 8 bases stayed unmatched. The CDR3 is 14 residues long. The CDR3 here is CASRDSGTGNEQYF. The CDR3 DNA reads as TGTGCCAGTAGGGACTCCGGGACAGGGAACGAGCAGTACTTC.

The V and J genes are TRBV29-1 and TRBJ2-1; 7 positions match TRBD1. This CDR3 region has 13 residues. V shed 4 bases, J shed 5 bases, and the junction held 5 bases outside the gene matches. Per the germline V gene, CDR1 is SQVTM and CDR2 is ANQGSEA. CDR3 in amino acids: CSVGQGLDNEQFF. The CDR3, as DNA: TGCAGCGTTGGACAGGGCTTAGACAATGAGCAGTTCTTC.

This clone is a singleton in its sample. J is TRBJ1-4 and V is TRBV9; no reliable D call. Trimming pared 0 bases from V and 4 bases from J, leaving 7 bases between. Germline CDR1 and CDR2: SGDLS and YYNGEE. The CDR3 length is 14 residues. The CDR3 region is CASSVDGNNEKLFF. CDR3 DNA: TGTGCCAGCAGCGTAGACGGGAATAATGAAAAACTGTTTTTT.

The rearrangement uses TRBV7-9 and TRBJ2-7; 7 bases fit TRBD2. The V and J ends lost 7 bases and 0 bases, in that order; junction bases with no gene match: 9. The CDR3 has 15 amino acids. CDR1 is SEHNR and CDR2 is FQNEAQ in the germline V gene (reference sequence). In DNA form, the CDR3 reads TGTGCCAGCATCGAATCGGGGGGTCCCTCCTACGAGCAGTACTTC. Translating gives CASIESGGPSYEQYF.

In this sample, this clone turned up a few times. The chain has TRBV28 and TRBJ1-2, with 8 bases fitting TRBD1. V dropped 6 bases and J dropped 8; count of bases not matched to a gene: 8. The CDR3 contains 13 residues. In germline, CDR1 is MDHEN, CDR2 SYDVKM. CDR3 sequence (DNA): TGTGCCAGCAGCGTAGACAGGGGACTGGGCTACACCTTC. This translates into CASSVDRGLGYTF.

The chain joins TRBV30 to TRBJ1-1; a weak D match, TRBD1 (5 bases). CDR3 length equals 20 residues. Germline loops: CDR1 GTSNPN, CDR2 SVGIG (reference sequence). The V end was cut by 5 bases, the J end by 0 bases, with 31 bases between. CDR3 DNA sequence: TGTGCCTGGGTCCCCTCCCTTAGGCAGGGCCTGAAATTCTTGAACACTGAAGCTTTCTTT. Residues: CAWVPSLRQGLKFLNTEAFF.

The chain links TRBV6-1 to TRBJ1-5, with unresolved D. CDR1 is MNHNS, CDR2 SASEGT, per germline. The CDR3 has 14 residues. The V end lost 8 bases, the J end lost 0 bases, and 11 bases lay between the germline ends. CDR3 nucleotides: TGTGCCAGCCGGGGTTGGGCTAGCAATCAGCCCCAGCATTTT. It is translated as CASRGWASNQPQHF.

The chain is built from TRBV11-1 and TRBJ1-1; a possible D gene is TRBD1 (5 bases). V was trimmed by 4 bases and J by 6 bases, leaving 9 bases between them. CDR1 SGHAT and CDR2 FQDESV come from the germline V gene (reference sequence). The CDR3 loop spans 12 amino acids. The DNA of the CDR3 is TGTGCCAGCAGCTATGACAGCTCTGAAGCTTTCTTT. Translated: CASSYDSSEAFF.

The chain recombines TRBV29-1 with TRBJ2-7; D ambiguous. CDR1 SQVTM and CDR2 ANQGSEA come from the germline V gene. There are 10 residues in the CDR3. V was cut by 7 bases and J by 4 bases, with 8 bases left in between. The CDR3 nucleotides read TGCAGCGCTATAACGTACGAGCAGTACTTC. Translating it yields CSAITYEQYF.

This clone was found once. J is TRBJ1-6 and V is TRBV2; possibly TRBD1 for D (5 bases). Germline V gives CDR1 SNHLY, CDR2 FYNNEI. The germline V and J ends were trimmed by 7 bases and 7 bases, with 14 bases remaining between them. This CDR3 contains 14 residues. CDR3 loop: CASKMGGKNSPLHF. The CDR3 DNA reads as TGTGCCAGCAAAATGGGGGGGAAGAATTCACCCCTCCACTTT.

CDR3: CASSSDHRDYGYTF. The CDR3 nucleotides read TGTGCCAGCAGCTCAGACCACCGGGACTATGGCTACACCTTC. J is TRBJ1-2 and V is TRBV5-6; D is uncertain. The CDR3 has 14 amino acids. V lost 3 bases and J lost 3, with 12 bases in between. In germline, CDR1 is SGHDT, CDR2 YYEEEE.